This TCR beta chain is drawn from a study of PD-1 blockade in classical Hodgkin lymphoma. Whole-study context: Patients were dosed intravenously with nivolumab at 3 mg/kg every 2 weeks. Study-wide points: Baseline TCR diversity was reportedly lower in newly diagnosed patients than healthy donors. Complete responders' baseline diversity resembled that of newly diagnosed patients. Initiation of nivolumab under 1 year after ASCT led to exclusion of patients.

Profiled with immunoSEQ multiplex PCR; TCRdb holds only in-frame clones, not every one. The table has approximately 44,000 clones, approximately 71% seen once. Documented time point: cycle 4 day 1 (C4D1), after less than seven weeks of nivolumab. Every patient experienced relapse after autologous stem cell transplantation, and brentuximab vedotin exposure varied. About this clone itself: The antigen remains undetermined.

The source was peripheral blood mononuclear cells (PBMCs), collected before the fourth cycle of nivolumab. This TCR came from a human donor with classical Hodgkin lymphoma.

The DNA for the CDR3 is TGTGCCAGCAGTGAAGGGCGAGCGAGGCAGCCCCAGCATTTT. Protein product: CASSEGRARQPQHF. The genes are TRBV2 and TRBJ1-5; D unresolved. The V gene lost 1 base and the J gene lost 7 bases, with 11 bases spanning the gap. CDR3 length: 14 residues. The germline CDR1 and CDR2 sequences are SNHLY and FYNNEI.